Sequencing of this T cell receptor (beta chain) was carried out in a study of T-cell memory formation after mild COVID-19. Study findings and constraints: CD4+ contracting clones were found mainly in CM and EM, and CD8+ ones in EMRA. Clones shrinking from day 15 to 85 showed even CD4/CD8 mixes; later expanders tilted CD4+.

This clonotype was picked up a small number of times. Its target is unknown. Germline V lookup: CDR1 LGHNT, CDR2 FRNRAP. The CDR3 runs to 12 residues. Trimming pared 5 bases from V and 0 bases from J, leaving 4 bases between. MiXCR, run by TCRdb on the 5' RACE reads, gives a single entry per CDR3 protein. The table has approximately 430,000 distinct CDR3 sequences, roughly a quarter seen once. Sequencing was done on a sample of PBMCs or a T cell subset sorted from them (not recorded which). The clonotype was recovered from an adult woman who had mild COVID-19 (a few samples of this study predate the infection). Cell type and time point are not known. The V call is TRBV12-5, the J call TRBJ2-5; D is unresolved. DNA of the CDR3: TGTGCTAGTGGTCCCCACCAAGAGACCCAGTACTTC. Translating it yields CASGPHQETQYF.